Below are 12 T cell receptor beta chains sequenced from a single sample in a study of human T cells and chemical hapten exposure (dated by TCRdb to the early 2020s). The time point label for this specimen denotes: pre-sensitization, week 0. The treatment or condition label, as the study defines it: therapeutic diphenylcyclopropenone sensitization with weekly scalp DPC. Libraries were built with RACE. The data were produced on a NextSeq 500. The public reads were run again by TCRdb, first through fastp at Q25 and then through MiXCR, and only productive beta chains were kept. CDR3 protein sequences are deduplicated, and each keeps its most common genes and DNA. In all, the sample holds 280,000 or so distinct CDR3 sequences, and 7.5% to 8% of those were seen once. The top ten hold roughly 1.2% of the sample. This sample comprised whole blood, obtained in connection with sensitization to the hapten diphenylcyclopropenone (DPC). These receptors were collected from a man aged 18-30 years with alopecia areata. Some clones in this sample may be carry-over from other donors' samples.

The chain carries TRBV5-1 and TRBJ2-6; 10 bases agree with TRBD1. Germline loops: CDR1 SGHRS, CDR2 YFSETQ. Trimming at V came to 3 bases and at J to 3 bases, leaving 6 bases not matched to a gene. The CDR3 is 17 residues long. CDR3 in amino acids: CASSSGTGDGGANVLTF. The CDR3, as DNA: TGCGCCAGCAGCTCCGGGACAGGGGATGGTGGGGCCAACGTCCTGACTTTC.

The table lists this clonotype with many counts. V and J are TRBV20-1 and TRBJ1-6; D is ambiguous. Per the germline V gene, CDR1 is DFQATT and CDR2 is SNEGSKA (reference sequence). This CDR3 contains 15 residues. Trimming pared 0 bases from V and 0 bases from J, leaving 6 bases between. The CDR3 loop reads CSARDAGSYNSPLHF. The DNA for the CDR3 is TGCAGTGCTAGAGATGCCGGCTCCTATAATTCACCCCTCCACTTT.

This clonotype was counted between two and nine times. The chain uses TRBV20-1 and TRBJ2-3, with a weak D call TRBD1 (6 bases). Trimming cost V 5 bases and J 2 bases, with 17 bases left between them. The V gene's germline CDR1 is DFQATT and CDR2 SNEGSKA (reference sequence). The CDR3 has 15 residues. The CDR3 region is CSARPRTDHTDTQYF. CDR3 in DNA: TGCAGTGCTCGGCCACGGACAGACCACACAGATACGCAGTATTTT.

V gene TRBV27 combines with J gene TRBJ1-4; 7 positions agree with TRBD1. The CDR3 is made up of 17 amino acids. Germline V lookup: CDR1 MNHEY, CDR2 SMNVEV (reference sequence). With 5 bases clipped from V and 4 bases from J, the junction kept 13 bases outside the gene matches. CDR3 sequence: CASSPTAGTAFNEKLFF. Written as DNA, the CDR3 is TGTGCCAGCAGTCCAACAGCAGGGACAGCCTTTAATGAAAAACTGTTTTTT.

In its sample, this clonotype was seen a few times. CDR3 nucleotides: TGTGCCCGCCCGCCCGGGATCTCAAGAAACACCATATATTTT. Encoded protein: CARPPGISRNTIYF. The chain couples TRBV9 to TRBJ1-3; D gene unclear. The CDR3 sequence is 14 residues long. Germline V lookup: CDR1 SGDLS, CDR2 YYNGEE. V lost 10 bases and J 5 bases, leaving 19 bases between the germline ends. The full variable domain, rest sourced from reference TRBV9 and TRBJ1-3, is DSGVTQTPKHLITATGQRVTLRCSPRSGDLSVYWYQQSLDQGLQFLIQYYNGEERAKGNILERFSAQQFPDLHSELNLSSLELGDSALYFCARPPGISRNTIYFGEGSWLTVV.

The chain recombines TRBV10-3 with TRBJ1-5; 8 bases align to TRBD1. The CDR3 is 15 residues long. Germline V CDR1 and CDR2: ENHRY, SYGVKD. V trimming: 6 bases; J trimming: 4 bases; junction bases outside the gene matches: 8. The CDR3 bases are TGTGCCATCAGGAGCGACAGGGGAATGAATCAGCCCCAGCATTTT. Protein product: CAIRSDRGMNQPQHF.

This clonotype was seen only a few times. CDR3 nucleotides: TGTGCCAGCAGTTACCAGGGGAGGTGGACTTCCACAGATACGCAGTATTTT. Protein product: CASSYQGRWTSTDTQYF. The V call is TRBV27, the J call TRBJ2-3, with D perhaps being TRBD1 or TRBD2 (6 bases each). CDR3 length: 17 residues. Germline CDR1 and CDR2: MNHEY and SMNVEV (reference sequence). V lost 4 bases and J 2 bases, leaving 19 bases between the germline ends.

The V gene is TRBV28, the J gene TRBJ2-7; a weak D match, TRBD1 (5 bases). Germline V gene sequence: CDR1 MDHEN, CDR2 SYDVKM. The germline V and J ends were trimmed by 6 bases and 1 base, with 16 bases remaining between them. CDR3 size: 15 residues. The CDR3 coding sequence is TGTGCCAGCAGGACCCCGCAGGGATGGTCCTACGAGCAGTACTTC. It specifies CASRTPQGWSYEQYF.

This clonotype was detected only a few times. The chain joins TRBV5-4 to TRBJ2-1; D may be TRBD1 or TRBD2 (5 bases each). Germline CDR1 and CDR2: SGHNT and YYREEE (reference sequence). CDR3 length equals 16 residues. Trimming left V 0 bases short and J 2 bases short, with 12 bases between. Here the CDR3 DNA reads TGTGCCAGCAGCTTGGGGGGGAACGCCCCCTACAATGAGCAGTTCTTC. It translates to CASSLGGNAPYNEQFF.

V usage is TRBV7-9 and J usage is TRBJ1-1, with 7 bases fitting TRBD1. The germline V gene has CDR1 SEHNR and CDR2 FQNEAQ (reference sequence). J was trimmed by 3 bases and V by 5 bases; bases with no gene match: 9. The CDR3 length is 15 residues. The CDR3 reads CASSRIFRGDTEAFF. Written as DNA, the CDR3 is TGTGCCAGCAGCCGAATCTTCAGGGGGGACACTGAAGCTTTCTTT.

This chain links TRBV6-2 or TRBV6-3 with TRBJ1-5, with D possibly being TRBD1 (6 bases). V was pared by 2 bases and J by 5 bases, with 7 bases between. Germline V CDR1 and CDR2: MNHEY, SVGEGT. This CDR3 contains 13 residues. CDR3 loop: CASSYAGDQPQHF. The CDR3, as DNA: TGTGCCAGCAGTTACGCAGGGGATCAGCCCCAGCATTTT.

The chain has TRBV6-2 or TRBV6-3 and TRBJ2-4; perhaps TRBD1 as D (5 bases). Looked up from germline, CDR1 is MNHEY and CDR2 is SVGEGT. The V and J ends lost 0 bases and 6 bases respectively, with 9 bases between them. CDR3 length: 14 residues. The CDR3 sequence is CASSYSTVSNIQYF. The CDR3 nucleotides are TGTGCCAGCAGTTACTCGACAGTTTCAAACATTCAGTACTTC.